This T cell receptor (beta chain) comes out of a study of a mutant IDH1 vaccine in newly diagnosed glioma. Study context: Once 4-6 weeks had passed after radiotherapy alone, vaccination started, or it started with temozolomide cycles.

Time point defined: week 23, last vaccination. A 20-mer mutant IDH1 peptide at 300 ug was injected subcutaneously with topical imiquimod. TCRdb keeps only in-frame clones here, not all; method: immunoSEQ multiplex PCR. The sample holds tens of thousands of clones, 80% seen once. J was trimmed by 3 bases and V by 10 bases; bases with no gene match: 9. Germline CDR1 is SGDLS and CDR2 is YYNGEE. The CDR3 contains 14 residues. Turning to this clone: Antigen: not known.

This chain uses TRBV9 with TRBJ2-5; 10 bases are shared with TRBD2. This sequence was found in a man aged 35-49 years with glioma. Sequencing was performed on PBMCs, taken from a glioma patient whose treatment included an IDH1 peptide vaccine. This CDR3 reads CASNQRGGEETQYF. The CDR3 nucleotides are TGTGCCTCCAACCAGCGGGGGGGGGAAGAGACCCAGTACTTC.